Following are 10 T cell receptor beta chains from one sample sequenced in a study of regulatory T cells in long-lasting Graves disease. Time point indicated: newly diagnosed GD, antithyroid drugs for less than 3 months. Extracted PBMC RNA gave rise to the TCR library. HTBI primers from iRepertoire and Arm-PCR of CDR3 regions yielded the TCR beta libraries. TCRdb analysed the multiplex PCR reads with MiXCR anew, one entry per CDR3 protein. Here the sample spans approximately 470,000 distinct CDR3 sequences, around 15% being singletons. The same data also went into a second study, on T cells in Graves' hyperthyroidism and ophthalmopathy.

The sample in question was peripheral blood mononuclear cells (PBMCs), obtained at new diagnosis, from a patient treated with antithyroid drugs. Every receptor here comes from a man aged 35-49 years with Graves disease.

In nucleotides, the CDR3 is TGCAGTGCTAGGGCTAGCGGGAGAGACTACGAGCAGTACTTC. This codes for CSARASGRDYEQYF. The rearrangement links TRBV20-1 to TRBJ2-7; 10 nucleotides match TRBD2. V was clipped by 3 bases and J by 3 bases; unmatched bases: 5. CDR3 length: 14 residues. Germline V gene lookup returns CDR1 DFQATT and CDR2 SNEGSKA (reference sequence).

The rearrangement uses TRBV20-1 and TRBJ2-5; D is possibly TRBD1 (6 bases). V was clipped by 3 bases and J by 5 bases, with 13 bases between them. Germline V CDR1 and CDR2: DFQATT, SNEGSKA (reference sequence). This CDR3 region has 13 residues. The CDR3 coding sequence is TGCAGTGCTAGGGGGACATTAGGTGAGACCCAGTACTTC. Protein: CSARGTLGETQYF.

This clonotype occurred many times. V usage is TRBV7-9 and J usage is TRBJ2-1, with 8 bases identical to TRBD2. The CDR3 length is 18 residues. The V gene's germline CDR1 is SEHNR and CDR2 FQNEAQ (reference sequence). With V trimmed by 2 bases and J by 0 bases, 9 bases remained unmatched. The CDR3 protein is CASSLPRTSTSSYNEQFF. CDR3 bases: TGTGCCAGCAGCTTACCGAGGACTAGCACAAGCTCCTACAATGAGCAGTTCTTC.

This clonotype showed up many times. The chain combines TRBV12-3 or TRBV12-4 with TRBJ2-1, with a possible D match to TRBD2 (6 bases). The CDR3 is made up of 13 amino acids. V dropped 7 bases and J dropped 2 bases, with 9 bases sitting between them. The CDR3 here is CASNGGPYNEQFF. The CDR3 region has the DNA TGTGCCAGCAATGGAGGGCCCTACAATGAGCAGTTCTTC.

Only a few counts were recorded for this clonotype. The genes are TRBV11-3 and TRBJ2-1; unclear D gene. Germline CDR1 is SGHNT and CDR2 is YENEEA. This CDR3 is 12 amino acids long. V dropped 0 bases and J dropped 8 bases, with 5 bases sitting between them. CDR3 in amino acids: CASSLDKHEQFF. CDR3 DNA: TGTGCCAGCAGCTTAGATAAGCATGAGCAGTTCTTC.

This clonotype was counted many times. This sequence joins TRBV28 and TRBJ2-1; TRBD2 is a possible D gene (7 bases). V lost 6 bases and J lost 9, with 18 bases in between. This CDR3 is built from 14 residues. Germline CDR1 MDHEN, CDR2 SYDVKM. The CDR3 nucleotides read TGTGCCAGCAGCCCTAAAAGGGGGGGGACTGAGCAGTTCTTC. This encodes CASSPKRGGTEQFF.

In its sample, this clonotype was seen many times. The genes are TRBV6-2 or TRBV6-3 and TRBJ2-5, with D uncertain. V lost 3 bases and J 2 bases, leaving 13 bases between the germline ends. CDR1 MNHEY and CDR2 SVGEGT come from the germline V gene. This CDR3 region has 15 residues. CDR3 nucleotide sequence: TGTGCCAGCAGTTATACACCAGCGTATCAAGAGACCCAGTACTTC. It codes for CASSYTPAYQETQYF.

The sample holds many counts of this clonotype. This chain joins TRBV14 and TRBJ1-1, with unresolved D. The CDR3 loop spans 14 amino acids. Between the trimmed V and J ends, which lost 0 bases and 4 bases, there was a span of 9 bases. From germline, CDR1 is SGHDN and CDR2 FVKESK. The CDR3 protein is CASSQERAGTEAFF. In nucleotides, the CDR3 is TGTGCCAGCAGCCAAGAGAGGGCGGGCACTGAAGCTTTCTTT.

CDR3 bases: TGTGCCAGCAGTGGGGGGCCAAATTCACCCCTCCACTTT. Protein sequence: CASSGGPNSPLHF. The chain employs TRBV6-1 and TRBJ1-6; D may be TRBD1 (6 bases). Germline V lookup: CDR1 MNHNS, CDR2 SASEGT. The V end lost 4 bases, the J end lost 7 bases, and 8 bases lay between the germline ends. The CDR3 spans 13 residues.

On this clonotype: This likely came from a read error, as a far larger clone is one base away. The CDR3 coding sequence is TGCAGTGCTAGAGATAGGACTCGCTACGAGCAGTTCTTC. It yields the protein CSARDRTRYEQFF. The J gene is TRBJ2-1, the V gene TRBV20-1, with D tentatively TRBD2 (5 bases). CDR1 is DFQATT, CDR2 SNEGSKA, per germline (reference sequence). The V and J ends lost 0 bases and 10 bases respectively, with 13 bases between them. This CDR3 region has 13 residues.